The entry below describes one T cell receptor (beta chain). The target antigen is unknown. The data are from a study of cytomegalovirus exposure and HLA in healthy donors. Study-level results: Later analysis reportedly placed an Asian-associated ancestry cluster below the approximately 680-donor mean in N-insertions.

The germline CDR1 and CDR2 sequences are SQVTM and ANQGSEA. Trimming pared 6 bases from V and 3 bases from J, leaving 15 bases between. The length of the CDR3 is 14 residues. Use of 60 Vbeta and 13 Jbeta primers characterized the PCR. TCRdb's copy holds only in-frame clones and misses some; the assay was immunoSEQ multiplex PCR. Here the sample table reports approximately 150,000 clones. The clonotype originates from a middle-aged woman in good health and CMV-seronegative. The V call is TRBV29-1, the J call TRBJ1-5, with D tentatively TRBD1 (5 bases). The sequencing sample was made of PBMCs. CDR3 coding DNA: TGCAGCGTCCTCATTGAGGACAACAATCAGCCCCAGCATTTT. As protein: CSVLIEDNNQPQHF.